This TCR beta chain originates from a study of human T cells and chemical hapten exposure. Study outcomes and limitations: Sensitizing with DPC caused no change in TCRs above 1 in 1000 frequency. Positively correlated with patch test score were the counts of PT1 expanded TCRs.

V was cut by 4 bases and J by 9 bases, with 17 bases left in between. The CDR3 extends over 14 amino acids. From germline, CDR1 is SGHKS and CDR2 YYEKEE (reference sequence). TCRdb fed the RACE reads into MiXCR, producing one record per CDR3 protein. The sample has about 120,000 distinct CDR3 sequences, around 10% seen once. This clonotype was counted only a few times. As yet, its antigen is unknown. The sample's time point: patch test 1, 2 weeks after DPC sensitization. Treatment noted: therapeutic diphenylcyclopropenone sensitization with weekly scalp DPC. Investigators collected blood before applying each patch test. From whole blood left unfractionated, total RNA was extracted.

The sample here was whole blood, taken in connection with sensitization to the hapten diphenylcyclopropenone (DPC). The sequence came from a woman aged 45-60 years with alopecia areata. Some clones in this sample may be carry-over from other donors' samples. The V call is TRBV5-5, the J call TRBJ1-5; D is ambiguous. The CDR3 sequence is CASSPDGLQRPQHF. The CDR3 DNA is TGTGCCAGCAGCCCGGACGGACTCCAGCGGCCCCAGCATTTT.